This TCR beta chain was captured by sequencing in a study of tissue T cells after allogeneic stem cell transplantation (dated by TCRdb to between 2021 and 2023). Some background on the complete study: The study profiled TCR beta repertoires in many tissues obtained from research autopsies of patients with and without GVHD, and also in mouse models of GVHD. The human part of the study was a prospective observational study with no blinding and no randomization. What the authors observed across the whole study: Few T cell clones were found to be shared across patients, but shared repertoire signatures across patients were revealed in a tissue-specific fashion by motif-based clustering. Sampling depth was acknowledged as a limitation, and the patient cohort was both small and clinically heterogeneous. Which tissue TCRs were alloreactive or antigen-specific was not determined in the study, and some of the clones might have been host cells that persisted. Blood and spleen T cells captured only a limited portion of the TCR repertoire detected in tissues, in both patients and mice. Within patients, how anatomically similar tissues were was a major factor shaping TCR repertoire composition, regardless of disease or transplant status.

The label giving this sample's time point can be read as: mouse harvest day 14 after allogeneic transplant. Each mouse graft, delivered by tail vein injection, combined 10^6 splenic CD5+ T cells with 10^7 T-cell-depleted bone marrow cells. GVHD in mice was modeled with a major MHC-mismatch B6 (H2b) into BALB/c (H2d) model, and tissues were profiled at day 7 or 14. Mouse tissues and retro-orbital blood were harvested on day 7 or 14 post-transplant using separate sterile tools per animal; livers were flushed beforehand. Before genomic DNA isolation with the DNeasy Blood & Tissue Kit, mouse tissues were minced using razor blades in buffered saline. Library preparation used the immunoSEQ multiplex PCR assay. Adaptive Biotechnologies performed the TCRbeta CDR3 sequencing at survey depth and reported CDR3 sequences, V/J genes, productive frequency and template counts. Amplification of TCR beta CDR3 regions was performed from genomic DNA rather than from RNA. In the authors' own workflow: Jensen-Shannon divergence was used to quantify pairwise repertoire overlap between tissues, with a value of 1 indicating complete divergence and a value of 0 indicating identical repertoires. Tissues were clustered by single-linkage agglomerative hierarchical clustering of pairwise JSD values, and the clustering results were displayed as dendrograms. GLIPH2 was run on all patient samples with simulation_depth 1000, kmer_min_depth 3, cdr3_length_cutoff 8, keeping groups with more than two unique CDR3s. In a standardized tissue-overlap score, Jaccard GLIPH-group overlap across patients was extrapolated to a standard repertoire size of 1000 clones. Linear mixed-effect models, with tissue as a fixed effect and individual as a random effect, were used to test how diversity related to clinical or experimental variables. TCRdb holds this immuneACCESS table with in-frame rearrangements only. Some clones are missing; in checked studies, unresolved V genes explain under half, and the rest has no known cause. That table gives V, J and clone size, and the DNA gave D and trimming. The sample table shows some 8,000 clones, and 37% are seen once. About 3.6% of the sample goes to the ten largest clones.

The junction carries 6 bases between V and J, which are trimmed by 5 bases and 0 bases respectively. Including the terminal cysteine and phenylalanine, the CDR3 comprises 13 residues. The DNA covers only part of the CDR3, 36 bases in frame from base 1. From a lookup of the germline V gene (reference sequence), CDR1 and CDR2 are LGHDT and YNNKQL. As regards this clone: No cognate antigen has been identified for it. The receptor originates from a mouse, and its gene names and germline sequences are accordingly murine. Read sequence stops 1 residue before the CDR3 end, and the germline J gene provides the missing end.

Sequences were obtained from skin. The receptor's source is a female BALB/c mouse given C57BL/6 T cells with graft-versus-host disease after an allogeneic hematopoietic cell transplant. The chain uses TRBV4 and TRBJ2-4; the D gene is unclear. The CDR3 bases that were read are TGTGCCAGCAGCAGAGCTAGTCAAAACACCTTGTAC. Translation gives CASSRASQNTLY. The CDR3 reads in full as CASSRASQNTLYF.